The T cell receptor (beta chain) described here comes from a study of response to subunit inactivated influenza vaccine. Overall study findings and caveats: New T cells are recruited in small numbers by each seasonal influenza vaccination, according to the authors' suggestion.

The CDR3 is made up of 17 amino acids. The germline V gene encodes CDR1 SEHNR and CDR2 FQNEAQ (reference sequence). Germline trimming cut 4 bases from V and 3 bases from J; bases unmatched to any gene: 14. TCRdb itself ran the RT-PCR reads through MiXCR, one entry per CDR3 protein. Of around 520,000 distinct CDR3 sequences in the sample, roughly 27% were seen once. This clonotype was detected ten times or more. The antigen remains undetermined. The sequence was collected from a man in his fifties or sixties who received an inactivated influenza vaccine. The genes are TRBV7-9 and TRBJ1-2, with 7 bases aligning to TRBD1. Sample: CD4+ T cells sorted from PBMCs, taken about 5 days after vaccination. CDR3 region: CASSSRYPGQIYYGYTF. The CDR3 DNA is TGTGCCAGCAGCTCCAGATATCCGGGACAGATTTACTATGGCTACACCTTC.